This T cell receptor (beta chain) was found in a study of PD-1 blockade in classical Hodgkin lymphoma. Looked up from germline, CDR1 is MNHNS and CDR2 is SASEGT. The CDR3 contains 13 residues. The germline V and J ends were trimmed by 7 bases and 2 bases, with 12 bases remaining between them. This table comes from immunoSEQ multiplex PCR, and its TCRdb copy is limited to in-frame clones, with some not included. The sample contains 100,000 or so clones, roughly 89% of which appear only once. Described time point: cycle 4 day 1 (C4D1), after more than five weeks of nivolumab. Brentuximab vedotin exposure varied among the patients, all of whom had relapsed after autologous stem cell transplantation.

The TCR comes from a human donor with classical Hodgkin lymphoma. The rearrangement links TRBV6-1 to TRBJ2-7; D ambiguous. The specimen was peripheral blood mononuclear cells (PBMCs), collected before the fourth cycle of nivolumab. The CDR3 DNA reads TGTGCCAGCAACGGCGGACCACCCTACGAGCAGTACTTC. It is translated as CASNGGPPYEQYF.